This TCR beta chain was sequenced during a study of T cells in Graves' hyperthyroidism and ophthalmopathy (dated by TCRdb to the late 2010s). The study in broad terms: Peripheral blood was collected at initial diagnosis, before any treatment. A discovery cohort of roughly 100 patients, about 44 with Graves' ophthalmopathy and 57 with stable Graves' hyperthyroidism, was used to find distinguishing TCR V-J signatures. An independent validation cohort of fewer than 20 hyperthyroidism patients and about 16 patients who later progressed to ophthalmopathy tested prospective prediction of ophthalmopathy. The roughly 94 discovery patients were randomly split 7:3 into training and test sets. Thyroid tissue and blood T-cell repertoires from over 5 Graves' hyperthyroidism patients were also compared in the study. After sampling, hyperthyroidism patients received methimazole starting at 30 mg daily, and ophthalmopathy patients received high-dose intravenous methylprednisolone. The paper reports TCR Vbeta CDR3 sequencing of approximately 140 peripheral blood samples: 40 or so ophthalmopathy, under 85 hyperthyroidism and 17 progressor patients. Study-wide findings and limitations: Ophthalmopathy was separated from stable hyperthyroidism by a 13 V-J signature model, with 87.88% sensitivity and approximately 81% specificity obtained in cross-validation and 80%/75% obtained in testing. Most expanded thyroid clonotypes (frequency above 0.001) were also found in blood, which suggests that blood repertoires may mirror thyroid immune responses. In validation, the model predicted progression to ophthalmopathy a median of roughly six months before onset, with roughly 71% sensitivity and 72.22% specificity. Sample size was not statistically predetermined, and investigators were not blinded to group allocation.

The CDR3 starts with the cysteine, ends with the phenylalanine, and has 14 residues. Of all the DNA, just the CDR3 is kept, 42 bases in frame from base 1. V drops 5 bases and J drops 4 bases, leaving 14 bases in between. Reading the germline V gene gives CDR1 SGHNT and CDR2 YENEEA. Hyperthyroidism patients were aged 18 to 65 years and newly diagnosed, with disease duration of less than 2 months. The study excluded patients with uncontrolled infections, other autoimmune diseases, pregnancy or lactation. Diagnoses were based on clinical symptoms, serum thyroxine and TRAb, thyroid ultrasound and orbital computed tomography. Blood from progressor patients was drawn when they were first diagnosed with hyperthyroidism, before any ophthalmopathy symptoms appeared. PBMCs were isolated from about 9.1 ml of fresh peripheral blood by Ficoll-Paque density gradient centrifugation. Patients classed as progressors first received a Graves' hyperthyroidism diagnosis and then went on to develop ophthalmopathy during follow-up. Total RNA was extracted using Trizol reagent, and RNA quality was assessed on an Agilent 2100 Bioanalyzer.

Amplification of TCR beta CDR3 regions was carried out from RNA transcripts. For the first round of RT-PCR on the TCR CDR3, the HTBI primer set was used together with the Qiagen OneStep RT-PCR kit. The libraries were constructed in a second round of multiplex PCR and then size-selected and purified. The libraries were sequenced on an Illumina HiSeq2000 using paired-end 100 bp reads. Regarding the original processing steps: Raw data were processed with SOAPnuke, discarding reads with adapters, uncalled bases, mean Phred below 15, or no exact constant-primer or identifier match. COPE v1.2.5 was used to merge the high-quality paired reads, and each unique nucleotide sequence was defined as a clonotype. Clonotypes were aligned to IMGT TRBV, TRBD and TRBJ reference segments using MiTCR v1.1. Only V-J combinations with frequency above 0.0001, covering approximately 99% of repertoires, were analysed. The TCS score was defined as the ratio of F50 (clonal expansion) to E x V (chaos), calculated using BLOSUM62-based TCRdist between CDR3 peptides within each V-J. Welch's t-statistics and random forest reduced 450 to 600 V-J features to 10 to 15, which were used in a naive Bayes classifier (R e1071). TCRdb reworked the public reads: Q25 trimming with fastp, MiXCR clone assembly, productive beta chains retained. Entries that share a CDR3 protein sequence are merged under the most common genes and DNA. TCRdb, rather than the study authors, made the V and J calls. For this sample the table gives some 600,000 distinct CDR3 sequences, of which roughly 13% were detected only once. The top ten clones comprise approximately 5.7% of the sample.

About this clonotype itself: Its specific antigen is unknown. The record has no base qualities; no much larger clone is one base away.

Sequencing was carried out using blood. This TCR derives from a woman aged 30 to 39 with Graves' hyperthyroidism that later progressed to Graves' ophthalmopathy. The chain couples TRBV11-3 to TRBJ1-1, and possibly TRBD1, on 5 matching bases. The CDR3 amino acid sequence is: CASSPPRGPTEAFF. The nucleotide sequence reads TGTGCCAGCAGCCCTCCTCGGGGCCCCACTGAAGCTTTCTTT.